These 25 T cell receptor beta chains came from one sample sequenced in a study of shared clonotypes between healthy human individuals. The protocol was immunoSEQ multiplex PCR, while the TCRdb copy is restricted to in-frame clones and leaves out a portion. The sample contains 2,500,000 or so clones, approximately 90% of which appear only once. Sequenced input: naive CD4+ T cells from PBMCs. Documented subset: CD45RA+ positively selected. The receptors originated from a young man in good health. Some clones in this sample may be carry-over from other donors' samples.

V usage is TRBV6-1 and J usage is TRBJ1-1; D is unresolved. The CDR3 contains 13 residues. Looked up from germline, CDR1 is MNHNS and CDR2 is SASEGT. Trimming left V 2 bases short and J 1 base short, with 5 bases between. The CDR3 DNA sequence: TGTGCCAGCAGTGAACAGGCGAACACTGAAGCTTTCTTT. Amino acids: CASSEQANTEAFF.

The chain recombines TRBV27 with TRBJ2-7; 10 bases line up with TRBD2. Germline loops: CDR1 MNHEY, CDR2 SMNVEV (reference sequence). The CDR3 loop spans 15 amino acids. Losses at the gene ends were 5 bases for V and 2 bases for J; bases not matched to a gene: 6. Here the CDR3 reads CASSPLAGETYEQYF. The CDR3 DNA reads as TGTGCCAGCAGTCCCCTAGCGGGAGAAACCTACGAGCAGTACTTC.

This CDR3 is CASSSPQGTDTQYF. For the CDR3, the DNA is TGCGCCAGCAGCTCTCCCCAGGGGACAGATACGCAGTATTTT. This chain connects TRBV5-1 to TRBJ2-3; tentatively, D is TRBD1 (6 bases). The germline V and J ends were trimmed by 3 bases and 3 bases, with 11 bases remaining between them. This CDR3 region has 14 residues. Germline-derived CDR1 and CDR2 are SGHRS and YFSETQ.

The rearrangement links TRBV25-1 to TRBJ2-5; no definite D call. V was trimmed by 3 bases and J by 5 bases, leaving 10 bases between them. The CDR3 length is 13 residues. CDR1 is MGHDK, CDR2 SYGVNS, per germline. The CDR3 nucleotides read TGTGCCAGCAGTGATGGTTGGATGGAGACCCAGTACTTC. It specifies CASSDGWMETQYF.

CDR3 bases: TGTGCCAGCAGCCGGGGCCTCACCGGGGAGCTGTTTTTT. Its translation is CASSRGLTGELFF. The rearrangement joins TRBV14 to TRBJ2-2; perhaps TRBD1 as D (5 bases). V shed 4 bases and J shed 4 bases, with 7 bases lying between them. The CDR3 contains 13 residues. Germline V gene sequence: CDR1 SGHDN, CDR2 FVKESK.

This clone has only one observation. The chain is built from TRBV6-5 and TRBJ1-3; maybe TRBD1 (5 bases). With 0 bases removed from V and 1 base from J, the gap between germline ends came to 7 bases. CDR1 and CDR2 (germline): MNHEY, SVGAGI. CDR3 size: 15 residues. CDR3 sequence: CASSYSWGSGNTIYF. In DNA form, the CDR3 reads TGTGCCAGCAGTTACTCGTGGGGGTCTGGAAACACCATATATTTT.

The V gene is TRBV28, the J gene TRBJ2-5, with unresolved D. V dropped 7 bases and J dropped 5 bases, with 5 bases sitting between them. The CDR3 runs to 10 residues. CDR1 MDHEN and CDR2 SYDVKM come from the germline V gene. The CDR3 DNA reads TGTGCCAGCAAGAGGGAGACCCAGTACTTC. Its protein is CASKRETQYF.

The rearrangement joins TRBV7-9 to TRBJ1-2; 8 nucleotides align to TRBD1. Germline CDR1 and CDR2: SEHNR and FQNEAQ (reference sequence). The CDR3 length is 14 residues. J gave up 4 bases and V 4 bases, and 5 bases lay outside the gene matches. This CDR3 reads CASSYRDRTYGYTF. Here the CDR3 DNA reads TGTGCCAGCAGCTACCGGGACAGGACCTATGGCTACACCTTC.

The chain couples TRBV29-1 to TRBJ1-2; D is possibly TRBD1 (6 bases). The CDR3 runs to 15 residues. In germline, CDR1 is SQVTM, CDR2 ANQGSEA. The V end was cut by 2 bases, the J end by 4 bases, with 17 bases between. The chain's CDR3 is CSVERSRGLPYGYTF. The CDR3 nucleotides are TGCAGCGTTGAACGGAGCAGGGGTCTCCCCTATGGCTACACCTTC.

The chain has TRBV5-1 and TRBJ2-7; D tentatively fits TRBD1 or TRBD2 (5 bases each). The V end was cut by 4 bases, the J end by 2 bases, with 16 bases between. CDR1 is SGHRS and CDR2 is YFSETQ in the germline V gene. The length of the CDR3 is 15 residues. This chain's CDR3 is CASSPTGTATYEQYF. Written as DNA, the CDR3 is TGCGCCAGCAGCCCAACCGGGACCGCGACCTACGAGCAGTACTTC.

This clone was seen only once. In DNA form, the CDR3 reads TGTGCCAGCAGTAGCGGGAGTGAAGAGCAGTACTTC. Its protein product is CASSSGSEEQYF. The chain recombines TRBV2 with TRBJ2-7; 8 bases are shared with TRBD2. Germline V gene lookup returns CDR1 SNHLY and CDR2 FYNNEI. With V trimmed by 5 bases and J by 7 bases, 4 bases remained unmatched. This CDR3 region has 12 residues.

The chain joins TRBV7-2 to TRBJ2-2; the match to TRBD2 covers 10 bases. Germline CDR1 and CDR2: SGHTA and FQGNSA. Unmatched junction bases numbered 7, after V lost 4 bases and J lost 5 bases. CDR3 length: 16 amino acids. For the CDR3, the DNA is TGTGCCAGCAGCTCCCAGCCTAGCGGGGGAACCGGGGAGCTGTTTTTT. It codes for CASSSQPSGGTGELFF.

CDR3 sequence: CASSLSGDWAGPANEQFF. DNA of the CDR3: TGTGCCAGCAGCTTATCTGGTGATTGGGCTGGACCGGCGAATGAGCAGTTCTTC. The chain couples TRBV7-6 to TRBJ2-1; D remains ambiguous. Germline CDR1 is SGHVS and CDR2 is FNYEAQ. V lost 2 bases and J lost 7, with 24 bases in between. This CDR3 is 18 amino acids long.

This chain joins TRBV14 and TRBJ2-2; TRBD2 matches 9 bases. This CDR3 contains 17 residues. Germline CDR1 and CDR2: SGHDN and FVKESK. The V and J ends lost 4 bases and 5 bases, in that order; junction bases with no gene match: 11. As DNA, the CDR3 is TGTGCCAGCAGCCTGACCCGTAGCGGGAGAAGGACCGGGGAGCTGTTTTTT. Encoded protein: CASSLTRSGRRTGELFF.

The chain recombines TRBV11-3 with TRBJ2-5; D is tentatively TRBD1 or TRBD2 (5 bases each). CDR3 length equals 15 residues. The germline V gene encodes CDR1 SGHNT and CDR2 YENEEA. Trimming removed 4 bases from V and 2 bases from J, with 14 bases in between. CDR3: CASSSRGDLQETQYF. CDR3 in DNA: TGTGCCAGCAGCTCAAGAGGGGACCTTCAAGAGACCCAGTACTTC.

The rearrangement links TRBV30 to TRBJ2-1; D possibly corresponds to TRBD2 (6 bases). The germline V and J ends were trimmed by 6 bases and 10 bases, with 13 bases remaining between them. Per the germline V gene, CDR1 is GTSNPN and CDR2 is SVGIG (reference sequence). This CDR3 is built from 11 residues. The CDR3: CACVGRGEQFF. The CDR3 region has the DNA TGTGCCTGCGTGGGCCGGGGGGAGCAGTTCTTC. Together with reference TRBV30 and TRBJ2-1, the CDR3 gives the full variable domain: SQTIHQWPATLVQPVGSPLSLECTVEGTSNPNLYWYRQAAGRGLQLLFYSVGIGQISSEVPQNLSASRPQDRQFILSSKKLLLSDSGFYLCACVGRGEQFFGPGTRLTVL.

The rearrangement links TRBV9 to TRBJ1-1, with D hard to call. In germline, CDR1 is SGDLS, CDR2 YYNGEE. The V end lost 3 bases, the J end lost 5 bases, and 11 bases lay between the germline ends. This CDR3 contains 13 residues. The DNA for the CDR3 is TGTGCCAGCAGCGGCCCCAGAGGGACTGAAGCTTTCTTT. It is translated as CASSGPRGTEAFF.

This sequence joins TRBV10-3 and TRBJ2-7; D is perhaps TRBD1 (6 bases). Germline-derived CDR1 and CDR2 are ENHRY and SYGVKD. Trimming took 0 bases from V and 0 from J, leaving 9 bases between them. This CDR3 region has 15 residues. CDR3 coding DNA: TGTGCCATCAGTGAGTCGACGGGACACTCCTACGAGCAGTACTTC. It encodes CAISESTGHSYEQYF.

This chain connects TRBV7-3 to TRBJ2-2, with no clear D. CDR1 is SGHTA and CDR2 is FQGTGA in the germline V gene. V lost 5 bases, J lost 6 bases, and 13 bases lay in between. The CDR3 covers 14 residues. The CDR3 region has the DNA TGTGCCAGCAGCGCCGGTTCCGGCTCCGGGGAGCTGTTTTTT. Protein: CASSAGSGSGELFF.

This chain links TRBV5-1 with TRBJ2-3, with D perhaps TRBD1 (5 bases). Trimming stripped 5 bases from V and 2 bases from J, with 18 bases between. Germline lookup yields CDR1 SGHRS and CDR2 YFSETQ. The CDR3 totals 16 residues. CDR3 sequence reads: CASRPSTATYTDTQYF. The CDR3 coding sequence is TGCGCCAGCAGACCTTCGACAGCGACCTACACAGATACGCAGTATTTT.

The chain employs TRBV6-6 and TRBJ2-1, with D perhaps matching TRBD2 (5 bases). V was clipped by 2 bases and J by 0 bases, with 8 bases between them. There are 15 residues in the CDR3. Looked up from germline, CDR1 is MNHNY and CDR2 is SVGAGI (reference sequence). This CDR3 is CASSYVRGSYNEQFF. In nucleotides, the CDR3 is TGTGCCAGCAGTTACGTCCGGGGCTCCTACAATGAGCAGTTCTTC.

This chain joins TRBV7-2 and TRBJ2-7; 7 nucleotides align to TRBD1. CDR1 is SGHTA, CDR2 FQGNSA, per germline. The CDR3 is made up of 14 amino acids. V lost 4 bases and J lost 2; bases outside the gene matches: 5. The CDR3 protein is CASSYLGTAYEQYF. The DNA for the CDR3 is TGTGCCAGCAGCTACTTGGGGACAGCCTACGAGCAGTACTTC.

The chain uses TRBV5-1 and TRBJ2-6; D perhaps matches TRBD1 (6 bases). Germline V CDR1 and CDR2: SGHRS, YFSETQ. The CDR3 runs to 13 residues. Trimming took 4 bases from V and 12 from J, leaving 14 bases between them. The DNA of the CDR3 is TGCGCCAGCAGCCCACAGGGAGAACCCGTCCTGACTTTC. Its protein is CASSPQGEPVLTF.

The table lists this clone with a few counts. The CDR3 reads CATWGVNTEAFF. The CDR3 DNA sequence: TGTGCCACCTGGGGGGTGAACACTGAAGCTTTCTTT. This chain uses TRBV19 with TRBJ1-1; perhaps TRBD1 as D (5 bases). The CDR3 is 12 residues long. V was shortened by 10 bases and J by 0 bases, with 9 bases between the two germline ends. Per the germline V gene, CDR1 is LNHDA and CDR2 is SQIVND (reference sequence).

The chain couples TRBV7-2 to TRBJ1-5, with 8 bases fitting TRBD1. The CDR3 is 14 amino acids. Trimming took 6 bases from V and 3 from J; bases not matched to a gene: 4. Per the germline V gene, CDR1 is SGHTA and CDR2 is FQGNSA. The CDR3 sequence: CASRAGGANQPQHF. The CDR3 coding sequence is TGTGCCAGCAGGGCAGGGGGCGCCAATCAGCCCCAGCATTTT.